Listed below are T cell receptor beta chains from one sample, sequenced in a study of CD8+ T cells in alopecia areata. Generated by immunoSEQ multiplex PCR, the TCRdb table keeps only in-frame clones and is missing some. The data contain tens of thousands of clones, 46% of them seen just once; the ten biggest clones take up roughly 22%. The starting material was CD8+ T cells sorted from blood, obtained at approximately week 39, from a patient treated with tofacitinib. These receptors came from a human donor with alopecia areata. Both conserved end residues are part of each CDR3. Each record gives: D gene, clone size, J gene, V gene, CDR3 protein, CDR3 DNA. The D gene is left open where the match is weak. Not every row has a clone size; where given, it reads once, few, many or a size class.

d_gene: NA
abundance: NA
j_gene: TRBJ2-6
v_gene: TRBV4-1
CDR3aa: CASSPSWTDHSSGANVLTF
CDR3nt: TGCGCCAGCAGCCCAAGCTGGACAGACCACAGCTCTGGGGCCAACGTCCTGACTTTC

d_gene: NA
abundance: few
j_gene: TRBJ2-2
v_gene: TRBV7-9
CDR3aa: CASSGQLNTGELFF
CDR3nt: TGTGCCAGCAGCGGACAGTTGAACACCGGGGAGCTGTTTTTT

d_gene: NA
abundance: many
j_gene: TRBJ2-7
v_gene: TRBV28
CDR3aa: CASGEAGYEQYF
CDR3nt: TGTGCCAGCGGGGAGGCCGGATACGAGCAGTACTTC

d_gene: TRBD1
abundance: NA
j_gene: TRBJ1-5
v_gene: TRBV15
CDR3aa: CATSIEGQANQPQHF
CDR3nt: TGTGCCACCAGCATTGAGGGACAGGCGAATCAGCCCCAGCATTTT

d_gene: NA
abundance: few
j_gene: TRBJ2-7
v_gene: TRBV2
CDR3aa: CASSEEAAYEQYF
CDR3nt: TGTGCCAGCAGTGAAGAGGCAGCCTACGAGCAGTACTTC

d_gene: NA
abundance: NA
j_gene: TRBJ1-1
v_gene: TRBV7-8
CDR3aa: CASSPLESSRDTEAFF
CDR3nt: TGTGCCAGCAGCCCCCTGGAATCAAGCAGGGACACTGAAGCTTTCTTT

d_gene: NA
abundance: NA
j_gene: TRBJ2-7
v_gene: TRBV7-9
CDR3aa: CASSLWNLEQYF
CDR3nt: TGTGCCAGCAGCTTATGGAACCTCGAGCAGTACTTC

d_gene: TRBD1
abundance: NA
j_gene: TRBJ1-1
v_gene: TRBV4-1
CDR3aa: CASSQLTGFHTEAFF
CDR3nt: TGCGCCAGCAGCCAGTTGACAGGGTTTCACACTGAAGCTTTCTTT

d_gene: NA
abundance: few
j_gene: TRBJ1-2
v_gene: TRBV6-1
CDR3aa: CASKLGTLTNYGYTF
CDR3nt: TGTGCCAGCAAACTCGGGACACTCACTAACTATGGCTACACCTTC

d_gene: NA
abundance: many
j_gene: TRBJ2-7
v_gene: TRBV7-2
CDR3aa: CASSQDSTSPSYEQYF
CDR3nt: TGTGCCAGCAGCCAAGATTCGACTAGTCCCTCCTACGAGCAGTACTTC

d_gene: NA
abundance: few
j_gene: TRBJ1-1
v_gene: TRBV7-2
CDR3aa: CASGQMNTEAFF
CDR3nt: TGTGCCAGCGGGCAGATGAACACTGAAGCTTTCTTT

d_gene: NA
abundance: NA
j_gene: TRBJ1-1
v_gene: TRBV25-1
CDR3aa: CASSEGGTEAFF
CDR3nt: TGTGCCAGCAGTGAAGGTGGAACTGAAGCTTTCTTT

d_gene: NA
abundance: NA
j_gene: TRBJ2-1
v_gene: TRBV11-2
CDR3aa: CASSFPTAEQFF
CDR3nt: TGTGCCAGCAGCTTCCCGACTGCTGAGCAGTTCTTC

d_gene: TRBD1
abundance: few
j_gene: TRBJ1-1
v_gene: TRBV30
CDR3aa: CAWGTVADTEAFF
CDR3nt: TGTGCCTGGGGGACAGTGGCTGACACTGAAGCTTTCTTT

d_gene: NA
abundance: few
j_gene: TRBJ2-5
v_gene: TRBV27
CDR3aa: CASSPSVARDETQYF
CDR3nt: TGTGCCAGCAGCCCCTCAGTGGCCAGGGATGAGACCCAGTACTTC

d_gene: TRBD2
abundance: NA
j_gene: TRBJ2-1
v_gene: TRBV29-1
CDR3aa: CSVESLADYNEQFF
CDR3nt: TGCAGCGTTGAAAGTCTAGCGGACTACAATGAGCAGTTCTTC

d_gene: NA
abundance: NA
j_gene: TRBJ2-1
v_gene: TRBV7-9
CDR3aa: CASGENEQFF
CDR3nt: TGTGCCAGCGGGGAGAATGAGCAGTTCTTC

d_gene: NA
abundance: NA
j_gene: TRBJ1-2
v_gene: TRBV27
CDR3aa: CASSFTGPGRGYTF
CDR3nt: TGTGCCAGCAGTTTTACAGGCCCAGGAAGAGGCTACACCTTC

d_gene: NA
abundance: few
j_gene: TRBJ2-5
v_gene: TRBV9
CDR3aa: CASSVYGVKGETQYF
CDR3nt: TGTGCCAGCAGCGTGTACGGGGTTAAGGGAGAGACCCAGTACTTC

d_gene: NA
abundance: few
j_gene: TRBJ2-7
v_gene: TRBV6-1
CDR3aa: CASSDYRDNRF
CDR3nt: TGTGCCAGCAGTGATTACCGGGACAACCGATTC

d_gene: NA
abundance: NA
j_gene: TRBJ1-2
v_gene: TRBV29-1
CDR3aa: CSAPQGQGYTF
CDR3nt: TGCAGCGCTCCACAGGGTCAGGGCTACACCTTC

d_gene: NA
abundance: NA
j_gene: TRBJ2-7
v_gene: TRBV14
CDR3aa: CASSQSPGQWEQYF
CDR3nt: TGTGCCAGCAGCCAAAGTCCGGGCCAGTGGGAGCAGTACTTC

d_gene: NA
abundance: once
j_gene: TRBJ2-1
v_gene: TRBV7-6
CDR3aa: CASSLRHNEQFF
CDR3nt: TGTGCCAGCAGCTTACGTCACAATGAGCAGTTCTTC

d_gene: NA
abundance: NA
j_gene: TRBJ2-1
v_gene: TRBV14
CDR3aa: CASAFSYNEQFF
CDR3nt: TGTGCCAGCGCGTTCTCCTACAATGAGCAGTTCTTC

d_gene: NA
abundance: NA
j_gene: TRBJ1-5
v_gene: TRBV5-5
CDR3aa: CASSLGDQPQHF
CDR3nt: TGTGCCAGCAGCTTAGGGGATCAGCCCCAGCATTTT

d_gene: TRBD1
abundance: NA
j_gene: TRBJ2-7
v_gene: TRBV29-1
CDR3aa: CSVEDRAGGWNEQYF
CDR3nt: TGCAGCGTTGAAGATAGGGCAGGGGGCTGGAACGAGCAGTACTTC

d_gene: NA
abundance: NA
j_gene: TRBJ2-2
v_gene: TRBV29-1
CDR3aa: CSVDGQSTGELFF
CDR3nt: TGCAGCGTTGATGGACAGAGCACCGGGGAGCTGTTTTTT

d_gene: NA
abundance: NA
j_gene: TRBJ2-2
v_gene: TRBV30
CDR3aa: CAWSVAQRDTGELFF
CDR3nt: TGTGCCTGGAGTGTAGCCCAAAGGGACACCGGGGAGCTGTTTTTT

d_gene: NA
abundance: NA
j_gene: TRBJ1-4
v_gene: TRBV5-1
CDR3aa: CASSFLATNEKLFF
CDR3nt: TGCGCCAGCAGTTTTCTTGCAACTAATGAAAAACTGTTTTTT

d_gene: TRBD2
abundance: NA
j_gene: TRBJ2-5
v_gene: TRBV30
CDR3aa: CAWNGGSFQETQYF
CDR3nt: TGTGCCTGGAACGGCGGGAGCTTCCAAGAGACCCAGTACTTC

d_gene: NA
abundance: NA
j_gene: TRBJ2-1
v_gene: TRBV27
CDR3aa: CASSLWLYNEQFF
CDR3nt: TGTGCCAGCAGTTTATGGTTGTACAATGAGCAGTTCTTC

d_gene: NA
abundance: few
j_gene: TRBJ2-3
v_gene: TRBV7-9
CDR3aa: CASSPPYGGGTDTQYF
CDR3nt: TGTGCCAGCAGTCCTCCATACGGGGGAGGCACAGATACGCAGTATTTT

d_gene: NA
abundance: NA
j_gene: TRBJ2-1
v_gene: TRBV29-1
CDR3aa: CSVGPRHPSYNEQFF
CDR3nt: TGCAGCGTTGGGCCCCGACATCCCTCCTACAATGAGCAGTTCTTC

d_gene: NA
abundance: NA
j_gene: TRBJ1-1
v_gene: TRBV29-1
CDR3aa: CSVYRELAEAFF
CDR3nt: TGCAGCGTGTACAGGGAATTAGCTGAAGCTTTCTTT

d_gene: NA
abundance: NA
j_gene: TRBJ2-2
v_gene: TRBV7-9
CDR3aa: CASTPSGELFF
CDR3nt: TGTGCCAGCACCCCTTCCGGGGAGCTGTTTTTT

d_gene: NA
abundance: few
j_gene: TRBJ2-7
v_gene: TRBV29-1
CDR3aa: CSVSGGSTYEQYF
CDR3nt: TGCAGCGTTAGCGGCGGGTCGACCTACGAGCAGTACTTC

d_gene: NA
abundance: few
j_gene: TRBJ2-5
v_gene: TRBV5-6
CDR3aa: CASSPGGGLVETQYF
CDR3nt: TGTGCCAGCAGCCCGGGCGGTGGCCTCGTGGAGACCCAGTACTTC

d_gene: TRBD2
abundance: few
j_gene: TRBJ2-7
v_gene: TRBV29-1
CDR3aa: CSVGLAGSLEQYF
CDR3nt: TGCAGCGTCGGACTAGCGGGAAGCCTGGAGCAGTACTTC

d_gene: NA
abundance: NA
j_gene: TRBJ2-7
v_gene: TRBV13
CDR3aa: CASSPDNRPYEQYF
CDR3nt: TGTGCCAGCAGCCCGGATAACCGCCCCTACGAGCAGTACTTC

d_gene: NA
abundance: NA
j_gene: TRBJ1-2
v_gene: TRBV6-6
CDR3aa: CASSSIRDNYGYTF
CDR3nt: TGTGCCAGCAGCTCTATCAGGGACAACTATGGCTACACCTTC

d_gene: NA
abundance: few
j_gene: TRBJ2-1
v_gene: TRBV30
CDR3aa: CAWGNVNEQFF
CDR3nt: TGTGCCTGGGGGAACGTAAATGAGCAGTTCTTC